These 32 T cell receptor beta chains were sequenced from one sample in a study of human versus mouse CDR3 diversity and MHC coevolution. Libraries were prepared by immunoSEQ multiplex PCR; TCRdb keeps only in-frame clonotypes and omits some of them. The sample records tens of thousands of clones, 85% to 95% being singletons. The source material was naive CD4+ T cells from blood. Stated subset: CD45RO-negative CD62L-positive naive CD4 T cells. The receptors stem from a person aged 25 to 69 in good health.

This clone has only one observation. The V gene is TRBV2, the J gene TRBJ2-1; D unresolved. The CDR3 is made up of 13 amino acids. Trimming took off 1 base at V and 4 bases at J, with 5 bases between the two ends. Germline CDR1 SNHLY, CDR2 FYNNEI. CDR3 bases: TGTGCCAGCAGTGAAGGGCAGTACAATGAGCAGTTCTTC. It codes for CASSEGQYNEQFF.

The chain carries TRBV6-1 and TRBJ2-4; 9 positions match TRBD1. The CDR3 totals 12 residues. Germline assignment: CDR1 MNHNS and CDR2 SASEGT. Unmatched junction bases numbered 3, after V lost 8 bases and J lost 7 bases. The DNA for the CDR3 is TGTGCCAGCCGGACAGGGGTGAACATTCAGTACTTC. Encoded protein: CASRTGVNIQYF.

In regard to this clone: A read error may account for a junction end that differs from germline. The V call is TRBV15, the J call TRBJ1-2, with 7 positions matching TRBD1. The CDR3 spans 12 residues. CDR1 and CDR2 from the germline V gene are LNHNV and YYDKDF (reference sequence). For the CDR3, the DNA is TGTGCCACCAGCAGAGTCCCTTCCGGGACAGCTTTC. As protein: CATSRVPSGTAF. The variable domain in full, with the rest retrieved from reference TRBV15 and TRBJ1-2, is DAMVIQNPRYQVTQFGKPVTLSCSQTLNHNVMYWYQQKSSQAPKLLFHYYDKDFNNEADTPDNFQSRRPNTSFCFLDIRSPGLGDTAMYLCATSRVPSGTAFGSGTRLTVV.

Only one count was recorded for this clone. V usage is TRBV30 and J usage is TRBJ1-2, with TRBD1 matching 7 bases. V dropped 0 bases and J dropped 3; count of bases not matched to a gene: 7. The CDR3 is 15 residues long. The V gene's germline CDR1 is GTSNPN and CDR2 SVGIG (reference sequence). The CDR3 spells CAWSVKGQIYYGYTF. DNA of the CDR3: TGTGCCTGGAGTGTCAAGGGACAGATCTACTATGGCTACACCTTC.

The chain combines TRBV4-1 with TRBJ2-7, with TRBD1 matching over 7 bases. The V gene's germline CDR1 is MGHRA and CDR2 YSYEKL. CDR3 length: 14 amino acids. After removal of 3 bases from V and 1 base from J, the junction contained 3 bases not matched to a gene. In DNA form, the CDR3 reads TGCGCCAGCAGCCATCCAGGGGGATCCTACGAGCAGTACTTC. Amino acid sequence: CASSHPGGSYEQYF.

This sequence joins TRBV28 and TRBJ2-7; 7 bases fit TRBD1. CDR1 and CDR2 (germline): MDHEN, SYDVKM. V trimming: 6 bases; J trimming: 2 bases; junction bases outside the gene matches: 7. This CDR3 contains 14 residues. The CDR3 nucleotides read TGTGCCAGCAGCTCCGGGACAGCCGCCTACGAGCAGTACTTC. This encodes CASSSGTAAYEQYF.

The chain joins TRBV28 to TRBJ2-1, with a weak D call TRBD1 (5 bases). CDR1 is MDHEN and CDR2 is SYDVKM in the germline V gene. V was shortened by 4 bases and J by 0 bases, with 13 bases between the two germline ends. This CDR3 region has 16 residues. In nucleotides, the CDR3 is TGTGCCAGCAGTTCTCTTGGCGACAGCTCCTACAATGAGCAGTTCTTC. It yields the protein CASSSLGDSSYNEQFF.

The chain employs TRBV5-5 and TRBJ1-5; no definite D call. Trimming took off 3 bases at V and 5 bases at J, with 9 bases between the two ends. Looked up from germline, CDR1 is SGHKS and CDR2 is YYEKEE (reference sequence). The CDR3 is made up of 13 amino acids. The CDR3 sequence: CASSSNPDQPQHF. DNA for the CDR3: TGTGCCAGCAGCTCCAATCCGGATCAGCCCCAGCATTTT.

The chain has TRBV5-1 and TRBJ2-7; D might be TRBD2 (5 bases). The V end was cut by 0 bases, the J end by 7 bases, with 23 bases between. The germline V gene encodes CDR1 SGHRS and CDR2 YFSETQ. The CDR3 totals 17 residues. DNA for the CDR3: TGCGCCAGCAGCTTGGGAGGGTTTCGGACGGGATTGGGTGAGCAGTACTTC. As protein: CASSLGGFRTGLGEQYF.

The chain uses TRBV27 and TRBJ1-4; 9 positions match TRBD1. The CDR3 consists of 16 residues. Germline CDR1 reads MNHEY; CDR2 reads SMNVEV (reference sequence). With V trimmed by 5 bases and J by 6 bases, 10 bases remained unmatched. DNA for the CDR3: TGTGCCAGCAGTCGTCATCAGACAGGGGGGGATGAAAAACTGTTTTTT. Amino acids: CASSRHQTGGDEKLFF.

This chain links TRBV7-9 with TRBJ2-7; 11 bases fit TRBD1. Trimming at V came to 7 bases and at J to 5 bases, leaving 4 bases not matched to a gene. CDR1 and CDR2 from the germline V gene are SEHNR and FQNEAQ (reference sequence). The length of the CDR3 is 13 residues. CDR3 DNA: TGTGCCAGCAAGGGGACAGGGGGGAACGAGCAGTACTTC. It specifies CASKGTGGNEQYF.

In this sample, this clone turned up once. CDR3 loop: CAWSERNNQPQHF. The CDR3 DNA is TGTGCCTGGAGTGAGAGAAACAATCAGCCCCAGCATTTT. V and J are TRBV30 and TRBJ1-5; D gene unclear. CDR1 and CDR2 (germline): GTSNPN, SVGIG (reference sequence). The CDR3 consists of 13 residues. Trimming shortened V by 1 base and J by 3 bases, and 7 bases separated the two germline ends.

The rearrangement links TRBV19 to TRBJ2-1; TRBD2 agrees at 14 bases. This CDR3 spans 14 amino acids. V was clipped by 6 bases and J by 7 bases; unmatched bases: 2. CDR1 and CDR2 from the germline V gene are LNHDA and SQIVND (reference sequence). The CDR3 loop is CASRTSGRENEQFF. The CDR3 DNA follows: TGTGCCAGTAGGACTAGCGGGAGGGAAAATGAGCAGTTCTTC.

V usage is TRBV6-5 and J usage is TRBJ2-7; unclear D gene. V was cut by 3 bases and J by 3 bases, with 3 bases left in between. The CDR3 has 11 amino acids. Germline CDR1 reads MNHEY; CDR2 reads SVGAGI. The CDR3 loop is CASSYRYEQYF. The CDR3 DNA follows: TGTGCCAGCAGTTATCGCTACGAGCAGTACTTC.

The chain couples TRBV21-1 to TRBJ2-7; the table gives TRBD2 as D, unverified against the DNA. TRBV21-1 is given as a pseudogene. CDR3 length: 15 residues. CDR3 DNA: TGTGCCAGCAGCAAAGAGGCGGGAGCGCCTTACGAGCAGTACTTC. It translates to CASSKEAGAPYEQYF.

The V call is TRBV4-1, the J call TRBJ2-7; no definite D call. This CDR3 has 14 amino acids. The germline V gene encodes CDR1 MGHRA and CDR2 YSYEKL. The V and J ends lost 1 base and 2 bases respectively, with 9 bases between them. The CDR3 reads CASSQATYTYEQYF. The CDR3 nucleotides read TGCGCCAGCAGCCAAGCGACATATACCTACGAGCAGTACTTC.

This sequence joins TRBV25-1 and TRBJ1-4; D is undetermined. The CDR3 covers 12 residues. Germline V gene data show CDR1 as MGHDK and CDR2 as SYGVNS. The ends were cut back, 4 bases at V and 8 bases at J, with 8 bases in the middle. This CDR3 reads CASSGLREKLFF. CDR3 in DNA: TGTGCCAGCAGTGGTTTGAGGGAAAAACTGTTTTTT.

The chain uses TRBV28 and TRBJ2-7, with D possibly being TRBD2 (5 bases). The germline V and J ends were trimmed by 7 bases and 0 bases, with 13 bases remaining between them. This CDR3 spans 14 amino acids. Germline V lookup: CDR1 MDHEN, CDR2 SYDVKM. CDR3 coding DNA: TGTGCCAGCATCGGAGCGGACGCCTCCTACGAGCAGTACTTC. This gives the protein CASIGADASYEQYF.

The rearrangement joins TRBV7-9 to TRBJ2-7; 9 bases are shared with TRBD2. J was trimmed by 5 bases and V by 1 base; bases with no gene match: 3. CDR3 size: 14 residues. Germline loops: CDR1 SEHNR, CDR2 FQNEAQ (reference sequence). The CDR3 DNA is TGTGCCAGCAGCTTAGTAGCGGGAGCAAACGAGCAGTACTTC. It encodes CASSLVAGANEQYF.

This chain connects TRBV19 to TRBJ1-5; perhaps TRBD1 as D (5 bases). The CDR3 extends over 14 amino acids. V was trimmed by 6 bases and J by 3 bases, leaving 12 bases between them. CDR1 and CDR2 from the germline V gene are LNHDA and SQIVND (reference sequence). In nucleotides, the CDR3 is TGTGCCAGTAGCTGGGGCAGGGACAATCAGCCCCAGCATTTT. Translation gives CASSWGRDNQPQHF.

The J gene is TRBJ2-2, the V gene TRBV6-5; TRBD2 matches at 8 bases. Trimming cost V 6 bases and J 6 bases; bases outside gene matches: 6. The CDR3 contains 14 residues. Germline CDR1 MNHEY, CDR2 SVGAGI. The CDR3 DNA sequence: TGTGCCAGCAGATTCGGACTAGCCGCCGGGGAGCTGTTTTTT. Translated: CASRFGLAAGELFF.

The chain links TRBV11-2 to TRBJ2-3, with a tentative D call TRBD2 (6 bases). Germline loops: CDR1 SGHAT, CDR2 FQNNGV. The CDR3 runs to 17 residues. Trimming shortened V by 1 base and J by 3 bases, and 17 bases separated the two germline ends. The CDR3 region has the DNA TGTGCCAGCAGCTTAGCTCCCGGGGGTTGGGCGACAGATACGCAGTATTTT. This translates into CASSLAPGGWATDTQYF.

This chain joins TRBV7-2 and TRBJ1-2, with D possibly matching TRBD1 (6 bases). Trimming took 2 bases from V and 8 from J, leaving 9 bases between them. CDR3 length: 12 residues. Germline V gene data show CDR1 as SGHTA and CDR2 as FQGNSA. The CDR3 DNA follows: TGTGCCAGCAGCTTAACAGGGACCGGCTACACCTTC. This codes for CASSLTGTGYTF.

This chain links TRBV7-3 with TRBJ2-3; D is undetermined. Germline V CDR1 and CDR2: SGHTA, FQGTGA. V was cut by 5 bases and J by 1 base, with 13 bases left in between. The CDR3 is 15 amino acids. DNA for the CDR3: TGTGCCAGCAGCCCCAGGCCTTCGGGCACAGATACGCAGTATTTT. The encoded protein is CASSPRPSGTDTQYF.

The chain employs TRBV2 and TRBJ2-3; no firm D call. This CDR3 spans 11 amino acids. Trimming removed 6 bases at V and 2 bases at J, with 3 bases between. Germline lookup yields CDR1 SNHLY and CDR2 FYNNEI. The CDR3 region is CASSITDTQYF. The CDR3 DNA is TGTGCCAGCAGCATCACAGATACGCAGTATTTT.

V is TRBV29-1 and J is TRBJ1-1, with a weak D call TRBD1 (5 bases). The CDR3 is 13 amino acids. Germline loops: CDR1 SQVTM, CDR2 ANQGSEA. V was cut by 4 bases and J by 1 base, with 10 bases left in between. The CDR3: CSVGEGQNTEAFF. In nucleotides, the CDR3 is TGCAGCGTTGGAGAGGGGCAGAACACTGAAGCTTTCTTT.

This rearrangement joins TRBV30 to TRBJ2-7; 7 positions agree with TRBD2. This CDR3 region has 14 residues. Germline V lookup: CDR1 GTSNPN, CDR2 SVGIG (reference sequence). The V and J ends lost 2 bases and 0 bases, in that order; junction bases with no gene match: 4. CDR3 nucleotide sequence: TGTGCCTGGAGTCCAACTAGCGACTCCTACGAGCAGTACTTC. Translated: CAWSPTSDSYEQYF.

This rearrangement joins TRBV29-1 to TRBJ1-1; 10 bases line up with TRBD1. Germline CDR1 is SQVTM and CDR2 is ANQGSEA. CDR3 length: 14 residues. The V and J ends lost 0 bases and 10 bases, in that order; junction bases with no gene match: 8. The CDR3 DNA follows: TGCAGCGTTGAAGATATGGACAGGGGGTATGGAGCTTTCTTT. It translates to CSVEDMDRGYGAFF.

The J gene is TRBJ1-2, the V gene TRBV27; no clear D. This CDR3 has 14 residues. Trimming took off 5 bases at V and 0 bases at J, with 10 bases between the two ends. Germline lookup yields CDR1 MNHEY and CDR2 SMNVEV (reference sequence). The CDR3 bases are TGTGCCAGCAGTACCCGGACTGCTAACTATGGCTACACCTTC. Its translation: CASSTRTANYGYTF.

V gene TRBV30 combines with J gene TRBJ2-7, with a weak D call TRBD2 (6 bases). The CDR3 loop spans 14 amino acids. V lost 0 bases to trimming and J lost 1 base, with 10 bases between them. Germline V gene lookup returns CDR1 GTSNPN and CDR2 SVGIG (reference sequence). The CDR3 bases are TGTGCCTGGAGTGTAGGTGGGACTTCCTACGAGCAGTACTTC. Translated: CAWSVGGTSYEQYF.

The chain employs TRBV7-2 and TRBJ2-2; TRBD2 is a possible D gene (5 bases). CDR1 and CDR2 (germline): SGHTA, FQGNSA. CDR3 length: 17 amino acids. The V gene lost 2 bases and the J gene lost 0 bases, with 13 bases spanning the gap. Written as DNA, the CDR3 is TGTGCCAGCAGCTTAATTTCTAGCACTCCGAACACCGGGGAGCTGTTTTTT. Translation gives CASSLISSTPNTGELFF.

The chain employs TRBV13 and TRBJ2-5; the D is unclear. The CDR3 has 14 residues. Between the trimmed V and J ends, which lost 4 bases and 4 bases, there was a span of 13 bases. Germline lookup yields CDR1 PRHDT and CDR2 FYEKMQ (reference sequence). In DNA, the CDR3 is TGTGCCAGCAGCTCTCCCGTCTCTCCAGAGACCCAGTACTTC. Amino acid sequence: CASSSPVSPETQYF.